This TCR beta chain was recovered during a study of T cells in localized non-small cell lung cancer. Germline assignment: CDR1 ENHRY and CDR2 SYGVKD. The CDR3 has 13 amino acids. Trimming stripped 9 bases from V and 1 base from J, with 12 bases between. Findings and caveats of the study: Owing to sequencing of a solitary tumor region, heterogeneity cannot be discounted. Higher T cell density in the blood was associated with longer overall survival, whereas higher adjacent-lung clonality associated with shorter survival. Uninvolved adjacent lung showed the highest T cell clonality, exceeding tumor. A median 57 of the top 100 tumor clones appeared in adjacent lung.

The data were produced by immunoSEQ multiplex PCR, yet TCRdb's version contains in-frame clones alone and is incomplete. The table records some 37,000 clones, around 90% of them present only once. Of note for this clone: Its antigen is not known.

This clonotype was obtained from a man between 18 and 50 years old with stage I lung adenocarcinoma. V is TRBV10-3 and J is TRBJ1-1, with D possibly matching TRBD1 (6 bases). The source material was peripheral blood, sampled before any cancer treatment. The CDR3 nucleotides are TGTGCCATAGCCGGACAGCCGAACACTGAAGCTTTCTTT. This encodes CAIAGQPNTEAFF.